A single sample is the source of the 7 T cell receptor beta chains below, sequenced in a study of tumor and adjacent non-tumor tissue in lung cancer. A modified ARM-PCR protocol with three rounds of nested PCR amplified TCRbeta. MiXCR, run by TCRdb on the multiplex PCR reads, gives a single entry per CDR3 protein. This sample has fewer than 55,000 distinct CDR3 sequences, with approximately 59% found just once. No cell sorting was done before RNA was extracted from the tissue. Distant lung tissue was collected more than 3 cm away from the tumor edge. Sequenced: distant non-tumor lung tissue. All receptors derive from a woman aged 40 to 55 with non-small cell lung cancer.

Note on this clonotype: The CDR3 ends on some other residue instead of the conserved phenylalanine or tryptophan, so this is likely a read error. This sequence joins TRBV10-2 and TRBJ2-5; the D gene could be TRBD1 or TRBD2 (6 bases each). The length of the CDR3 is 13 residues. V lost 7 bases and J 5 bases, leaving 14 bases between the germline ends. Germline lookup yields CDR1 WSHSY and CDR2 SAAADI. DNA for the CDR3: TGCGCCAGCAATGTAACAGGGAGGGAGACCCAGTACTTA. Amino acids: CASNVTGRETQYL.

Comments on this clonotype: The junction differs from germline at one of its ends, possibly a read error. The V gene is TRBV7-9, the J gene TRBJ1-1, with 7 bases fitting TRBD1. This CDR3 contains 14 residues. The germline CDR1 and CDR2 sequences are SEHNR and FQNEAQ (reference sequence). For the CDR3, the DNA is TGTGTCAGCAGGGGGGGACGGATGAACACTGAAGCTTTCTTT. This sequence encodes CVSRGGRMNTEAFF.

Ten or more counts support this clonotype. Since the CDR3 does not end with the conserved phenylalanine or tryptophan, this likely comes from a read error. The V and J genes are TRBV11-3 and TRBJ2-7; D is perhaps TRBD1 or TRBD2 (7 bases each). V was clipped by 5 bases and J by 3 bases, with 17 bases between them. Germline V gene sequence: CDR1 SGHNT, CDR2 YENEEA. The CDR3 spans 15 residues. This CDR3 reads CASSQQGPGGYEQYL. CDR3 coding DNA: TGTGCCAGCAGCCAACAGGGGCCGGGAGGCTACGAGCAGTACCTC.

This clonotype showed up many times. V usage is TRBV29-1 and J usage is TRBJ2-7, with 9 bases fitting TRBD1. The CDR3 covers 15 residues. V lost 3 bases, J lost 3 bases, and 9 bases stayed unmatched. The germline CDR1 and CDR2 sequences are SQVTM and ANQGSEA. Here the CDR3 DNA reads TGCAGCGTTGATTCTCTGGGACAGGGATTCTACGAGCAGTACTTC. Protein product: CSVDSLGQGFYEQYF.

The J gene is TRBJ1-2, the V gene TRBV19; D remains unclear. The CDR3 contains 12 residues. Germline V gives CDR1 LNHDA, CDR2 SQIVND (reference sequence). With 4 bases removed from V and 9 bases from J, the gap between germline ends came to 12 bases. CDR3 nucleotide sequence: TGTGCCAGTAGTACACGGACGTTTAGCTACACCTTC. Protein: CASSTRTFSYTF.

This clonotype has a count of ten or more. V is TRBV20-1 and J is TRBJ2-3; D unclear. The CDR3 extends over 13 amino acids. From germline, CDR1 is DFQATT and CDR2 SNEGSKA (reference sequence). V was cut by 1 base and J by 5 bases, with 10 bases left in between. The CDR3 here is CSARAPAQDTQYF. For the CDR3, the DNA is TGCAGTGCTAGAGCGCCTGCACAAGATACGCAGTATTTT.

The table lists this clonotype with many counts. The chain has TRBV29-1 and TRBJ2-1; the match to TRBD1 covers 8 bases. Germline CDR1 is SQVTM and CDR2 is ANQGSEA. J lost 4 bases, V lost 7 bases, and 6 bases had no gene match. The CDR3 loop spans 13 amino acids. The DNA for the CDR3 is TGCAGCGCCGGACAGGGAAGTTACAATGAGCAGTTCTTC. It specifies CSAGQGSYNEQFF.